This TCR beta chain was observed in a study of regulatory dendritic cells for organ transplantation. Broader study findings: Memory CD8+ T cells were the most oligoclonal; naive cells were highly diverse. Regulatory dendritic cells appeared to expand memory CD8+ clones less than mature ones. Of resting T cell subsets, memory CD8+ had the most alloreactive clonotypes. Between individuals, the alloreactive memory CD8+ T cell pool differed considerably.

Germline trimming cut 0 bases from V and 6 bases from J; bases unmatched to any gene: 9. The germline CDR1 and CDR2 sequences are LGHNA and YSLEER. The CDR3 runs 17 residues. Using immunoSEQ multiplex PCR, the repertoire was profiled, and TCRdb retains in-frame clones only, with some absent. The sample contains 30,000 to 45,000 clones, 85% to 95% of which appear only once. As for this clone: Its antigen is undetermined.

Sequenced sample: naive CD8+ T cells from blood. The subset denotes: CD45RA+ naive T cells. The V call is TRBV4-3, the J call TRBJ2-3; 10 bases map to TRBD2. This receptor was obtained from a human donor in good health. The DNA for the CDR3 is TGCGCCAGCAGCCAAGATTTTCCTAGCGGGGGCGGGGATACGCAGTATTTT. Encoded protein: CASSQDFPSGGGDTQYF.